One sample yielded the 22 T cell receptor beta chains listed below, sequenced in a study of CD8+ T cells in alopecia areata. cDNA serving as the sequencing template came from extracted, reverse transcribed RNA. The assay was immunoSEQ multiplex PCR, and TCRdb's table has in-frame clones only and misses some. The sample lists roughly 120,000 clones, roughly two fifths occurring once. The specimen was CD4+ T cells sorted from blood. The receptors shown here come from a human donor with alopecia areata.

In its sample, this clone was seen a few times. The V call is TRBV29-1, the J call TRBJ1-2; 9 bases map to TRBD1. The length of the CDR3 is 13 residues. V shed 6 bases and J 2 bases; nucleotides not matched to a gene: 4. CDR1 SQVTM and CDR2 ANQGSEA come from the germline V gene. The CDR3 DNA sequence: TGCAGCGTGGACAGGGGACCAAACTATGGCTACACCTTC. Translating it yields CSVDRGPNYGYTF.

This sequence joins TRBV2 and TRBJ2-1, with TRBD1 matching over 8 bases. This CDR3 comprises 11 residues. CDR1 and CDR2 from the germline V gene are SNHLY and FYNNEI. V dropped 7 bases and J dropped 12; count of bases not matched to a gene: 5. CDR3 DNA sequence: TGTGCCAGCAACCCCGGGACAGGGCAGTTCTTC. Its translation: CASNPGTGQFF.

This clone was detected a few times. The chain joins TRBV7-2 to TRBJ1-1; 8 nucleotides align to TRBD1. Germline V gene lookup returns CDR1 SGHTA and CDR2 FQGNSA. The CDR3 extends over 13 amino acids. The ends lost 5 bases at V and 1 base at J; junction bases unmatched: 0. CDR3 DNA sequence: TGTGCCAGCAGCGGACAGGGGAACACTGAAGCTTTCTTT. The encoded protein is CASSGQGNTEAFF. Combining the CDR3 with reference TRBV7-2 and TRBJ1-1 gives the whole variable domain GAGVSQSPSNKVTEKGKDVELRCDPISGHTALYWYRQSLGQGLEFLIYFQGNSAPDKSGLPSDRFSAERTGGSVSTLTIQRTQQEDSAVYLCASSGQGNTEAFFGQGTRLTVV.

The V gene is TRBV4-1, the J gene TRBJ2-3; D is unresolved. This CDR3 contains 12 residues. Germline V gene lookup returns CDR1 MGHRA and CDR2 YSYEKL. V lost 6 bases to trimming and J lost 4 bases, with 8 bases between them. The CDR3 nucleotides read TGCGCCAGCAGTCTAGTCGCAGATACGCAGTATTTT. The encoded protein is CASSLVADTQYF.

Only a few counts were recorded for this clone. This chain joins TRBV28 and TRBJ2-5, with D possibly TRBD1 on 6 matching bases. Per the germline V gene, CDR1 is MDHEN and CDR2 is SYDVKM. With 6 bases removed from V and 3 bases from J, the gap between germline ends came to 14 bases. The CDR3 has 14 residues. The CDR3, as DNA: TGTGCCAGCAGGCCTCAGGGGCGGAAAGAGACCCAGTACTTC. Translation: CASRPQGRKETQYF.

CDR3 coding DNA: TGTGCCAGCAGCCAAGTCCCCGACTCCTACGAGCAGTACTTC. Protein: CASSQVPDSYEQYF. This chain uses TRBV14 with TRBJ2-7; D gene ambiguous. The CDR3 covers 14 residues. Germline assignment: CDR1 SGHDN and CDR2 FVKESK. Trimming cost V 1 base and J 0 bases, with 7 bases left between them.

CDR3 DNA: TGTGCCAGCAGTTCGCTTGGGGGGTCCGACGAGCAGTACTTC. The encoded protein is CASSSLGGSDEQYF. The chain has TRBV28 and TRBJ2-7; D perhaps matches TRBD2 (6 bases). With 4 bases removed from V and 5 bases from J, the gap between germline ends came to 15 bases. The V gene's germline CDR1 is MDHEN and CDR2 SYDVKM. The CDR3 runs to 14 residues.

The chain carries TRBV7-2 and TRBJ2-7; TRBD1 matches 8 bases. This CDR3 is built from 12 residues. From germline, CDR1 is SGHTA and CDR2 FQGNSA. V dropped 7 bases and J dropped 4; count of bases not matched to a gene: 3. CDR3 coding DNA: TGTGCCAGCACAGGGGGCGGATACGAGCAGTACTTC. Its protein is CASTGGGYEQYF.

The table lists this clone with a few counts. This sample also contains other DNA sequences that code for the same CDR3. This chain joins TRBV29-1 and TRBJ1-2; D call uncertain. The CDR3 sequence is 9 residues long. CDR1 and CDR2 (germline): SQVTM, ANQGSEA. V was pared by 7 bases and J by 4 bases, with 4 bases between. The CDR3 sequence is CSAGYGYTF. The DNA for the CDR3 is TGCAGCGCCGGCTATGGCTACACCTTC.

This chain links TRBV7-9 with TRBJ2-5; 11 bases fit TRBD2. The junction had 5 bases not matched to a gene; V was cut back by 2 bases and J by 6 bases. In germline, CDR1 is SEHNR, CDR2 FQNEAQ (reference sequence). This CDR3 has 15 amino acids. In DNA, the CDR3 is TGTGCCAGCAGCTTAACTAGCGGGAGTCCAAAGACCCAGTACTTC. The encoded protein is CASSLTSGSPKTQYF.

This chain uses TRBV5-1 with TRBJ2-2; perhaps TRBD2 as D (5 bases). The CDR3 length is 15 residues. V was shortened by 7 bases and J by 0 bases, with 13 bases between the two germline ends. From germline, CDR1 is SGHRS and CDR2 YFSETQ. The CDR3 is CASYEGSPNTGELFF. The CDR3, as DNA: TGCGCCAGCTATGAGGGCAGCCCGAACACCGGGGAGCTGTTTTTT.

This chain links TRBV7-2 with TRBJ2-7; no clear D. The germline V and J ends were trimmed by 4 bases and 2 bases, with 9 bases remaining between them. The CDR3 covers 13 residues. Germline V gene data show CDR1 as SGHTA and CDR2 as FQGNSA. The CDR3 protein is CASSSSRPYEQYF. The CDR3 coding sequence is TGTGCCAGCAGCTCGAGCCGGCCCTACGAGCAGTACTTC. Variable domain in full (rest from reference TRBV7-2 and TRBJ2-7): GAGVSQSPSNKVTEKGKDVELRCDPISGHTALYWYRQSLGQGLEFLIYFQGNSAPDKSGLPSDRFSAERTGGSVSTLTIQRTQQEDSAVYLCASSSSRPYEQYFGPGTRLTVT.

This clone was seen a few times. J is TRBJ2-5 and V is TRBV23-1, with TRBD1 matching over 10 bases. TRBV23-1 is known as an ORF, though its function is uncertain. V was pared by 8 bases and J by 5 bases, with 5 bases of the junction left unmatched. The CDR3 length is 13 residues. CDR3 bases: TGCGCCAGCTCGGACAGGGGGAGGGAGACCCAGTACTTC. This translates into CASSDRGRETQYF.

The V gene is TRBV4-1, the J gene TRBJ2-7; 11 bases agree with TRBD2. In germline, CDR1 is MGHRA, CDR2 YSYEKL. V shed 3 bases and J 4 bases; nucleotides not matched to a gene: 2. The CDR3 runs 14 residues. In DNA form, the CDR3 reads TGCGCCAGCAGCCAGGGACTAGCGGAGTACGAGCAGTACTTC. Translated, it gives CASSQGLAEYEQYF.

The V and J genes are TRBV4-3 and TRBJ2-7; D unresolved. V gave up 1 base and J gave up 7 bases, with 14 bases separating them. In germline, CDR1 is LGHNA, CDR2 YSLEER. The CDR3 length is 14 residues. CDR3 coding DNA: TGCGCCAGCAGCCAAGTGGAGCGAGGTGGAGAGCAGTACTTC. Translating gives CASSQVERGGEQYF.

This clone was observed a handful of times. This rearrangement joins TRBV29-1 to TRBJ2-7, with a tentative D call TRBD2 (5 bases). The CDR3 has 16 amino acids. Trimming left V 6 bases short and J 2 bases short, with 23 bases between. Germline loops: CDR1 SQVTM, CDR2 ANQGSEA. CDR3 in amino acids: CSVLYTGLRGTYEQYF. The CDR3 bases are TGCAGCGTACTGTATACCGGGCTCCGGGGTACCTACGAGCAGTACTTC.

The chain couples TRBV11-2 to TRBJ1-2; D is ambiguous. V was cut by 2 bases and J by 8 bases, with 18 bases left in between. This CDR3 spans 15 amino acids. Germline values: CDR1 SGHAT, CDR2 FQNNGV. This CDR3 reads CASSLPVRRHWGYTF. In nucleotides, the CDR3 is TGTGCCAGCAGCTTACCCGTAAGGAGGCATTGGGGCTACACCTTC.

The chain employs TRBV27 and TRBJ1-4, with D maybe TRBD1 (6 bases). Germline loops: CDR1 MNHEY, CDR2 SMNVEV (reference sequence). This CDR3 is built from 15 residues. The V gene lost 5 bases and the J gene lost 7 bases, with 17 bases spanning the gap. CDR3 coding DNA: TGTGCCAGCAGTGCCAGGGGTACGGGGAGTGAAAAACTGTTTTTT. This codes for CASSARGTGSEKLFF.

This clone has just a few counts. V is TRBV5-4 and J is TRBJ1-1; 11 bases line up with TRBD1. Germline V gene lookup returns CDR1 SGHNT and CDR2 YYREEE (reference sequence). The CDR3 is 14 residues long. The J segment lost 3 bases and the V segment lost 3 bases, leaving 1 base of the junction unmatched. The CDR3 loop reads CASSWDRGDTEAFF. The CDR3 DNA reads TGTGCCAGCAGCTGGGACAGGGGGGACACTGAAGCTTTCTTT.

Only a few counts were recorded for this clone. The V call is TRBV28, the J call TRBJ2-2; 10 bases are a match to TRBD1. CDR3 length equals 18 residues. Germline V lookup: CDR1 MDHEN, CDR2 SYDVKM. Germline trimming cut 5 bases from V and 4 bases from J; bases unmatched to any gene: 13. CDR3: CASSPAGTGVDFTGELFF. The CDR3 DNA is TGTGCCAGCAGTCCGGCGGGGACAGGGGTCGACTTCACCGGGGAGCTGTTTTTT.

CDR3 bases: TGTGCCAGCATCCTAACTAGCGGGAGCGGCAATGAGCAGTTCTTC. Residues: CASILTSGSGNEQFF. This sequence joins TRBV2 and TRBJ2-1; 11 bases match TRBD2. Per germline, CDR1 SNHLY and CDR2 FYNNEI. CDR3 length: 15 residues. Trimming at V came to 7 bases and at J to 6 bases, leaving 8 bases not matched to a gene.

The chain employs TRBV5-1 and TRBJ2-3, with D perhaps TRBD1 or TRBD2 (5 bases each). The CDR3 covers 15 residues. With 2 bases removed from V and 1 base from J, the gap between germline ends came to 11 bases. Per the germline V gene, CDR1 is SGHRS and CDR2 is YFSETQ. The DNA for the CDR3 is TGCGCCAGCAGCTTAACATCGGGGCGCACAGATACGCAGTATTTT. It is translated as CASSLTSGRTDTQYF.